The rows below give T cell receptor beta chains drawn from one sample of a study of PD-L1 blockade in urothelial cancer. Clones were sequenced by immunoSEQ multiplex PCR, and TCRdb holds only the in-frame ones, with some missing. The table has approximately 47,000 clones, roughly 80% seen once. Sequencing was performed on PBMCs, taken around atezolizumab (anti-PD-L1) treatment. These receptors all come from a man aged 45-65 years with urothelial cancer. Both conserved end residues are part of each CDR3. Each record gives: CDR3 protein, CDR3 DNA, clone size, V gene, D gene, J gene. D genes are given only for firm matches. Clone size is not always given. Where it is, it says once, few, many or a class for expanded clones.

CASRPTPGQLTDTQYF,TGTGCCAGCAGGCCGACTCCGGGACAGCTCACAGATACGCAGTATTTT,medium-sized,TRBV28,TRBD1,TRBJ2-3
CASSDTSGSYNEQFF,TGTGCCAGCAGTGATACTAGCGGGAGTTACAATGAGCAGTTCTTC,-,TRBV6-1,TRBD2,TRBJ2-1
CATSSPTSGGLLGTGELFF,TGTGCCACCAGCAGTCCGACTAGCGGGGGGCTCCTGGGCACCGGGGAGCTGTTTTTT,-,TRBV15,TRBD2,TRBJ2-2
CASSLRGELFF,TGTGCCAGCAGTCTCCGGGGGGAGCTGTTTTTT,-,TRBV27,-,TRBJ2-2
CASSLTGIGGYTF,TGTGCCAGCAGCTTGACAGGGATAGGTGGCTACACCTTC,-,TRBV5-8,-,TRBJ1-2
CASSRGGFVGRSPLHF,TGTGCCAGCAGCCGGGGGGGATTCGTCGGGCGGTCACCCCTCCACTTT,-,TRBV14,-,TRBJ1-6
CATSREQVQETQYF,TGTGCCACCAGCAGAGAGCAGGTCCAAGAGACCCAGTACTTC,-,TRBV15,-,TRBJ2-5
CASSLGPSLNTEAFF,TGCGCCAGCAGCTTGGGTCCTTCCCTGAACACTGAAGCTTTCTTT,-,TRBV5-1,-,TRBJ1-1
CASSLASFHEQYF,TGTGCCAGCAGTTTAGCTAGTTTCCACGAGCAGTACTTC,-,TRBV27,-,TRBJ2-7
CASSFQGLGTYEQYF,TGTGCCAGCAGCTTTCAGGGGCTCGGAACCTACGAGCAGTACTTC,-,TRBV7-8,-,TRBJ2-7
CASSLDPRVGNQPQHF,TGTGCCAGCAGCCTAGATCCCAGGGTTGGCAATCAGCCCCAGCATTTT,-,TRBV27,-,TRBJ1-5
CASSLSGANTGELFF,TGTGCCAGCAGCTTATCGGGTGCGAACACCGGGGAGCTGTTTTTT,-,TRBV5-4,-,TRBJ2-2
CASSLQGRTGELFF,TGTGCCAGCAGCTTGCAAGGGAGGACCGGGGAGCTGTTTTTT,-,TRBV5-8,-,TRBJ2-2
CASSQGQGNTEAFF,TGTGCCAGCAGCCAAGGACAGGGGAACACTGAAGCTTTCTTT,-,TRBV14,TRBD1,TRBJ1-1
CASGLDRNTEAFF,TGTGCTAGTGGTTTGGACAGGAACACTGAAGCTTTCTTT,-,TRBV12-5,-,TRBJ1-1